This is a list of T cell receptor beta chains from one sample in a study of blood T cells in healthy people across ages. From the 5' RACE reads, TCRdb called clonotypes with MiXCR, one entry per CDR3 protein. This table holds about 720,000 distinct CDR3 sequences, approximately 22% found once. Sample: blood. The receptors come from a man aged 70-80 years in good health. CDR3s include the opening cysteine and the closing phenylalanine or tryptophan.

j_gene,v_gene,CDR3aa
TRBJ2-1,TRBV7-2,CASSSKRGSYNEQFF
TRBJ2-1,TRBV28,CASSLISGGGKQFF
TRBJ1-4,TRBV7-9,CASSLMGFDEKLFF
TRBJ2-1,TRBV7-9,CASSPGGLAGESEQFF
TRBJ1-2,TRBV20-1,CSAARGGYGYTF
TRBJ1-4,TRBV7-7,CASSKGTAPNEKLFF
TRBJ1-4,TRBV4-1,CASSQIDRENEKLFF
TRBJ1-4,TRBV20-1,CSATTMGSYEKLFF
TRBJ2-4,TRBV27,CASSTQRGERAKNIQYF
TRBJ2-7,TRBV7-9,CASSLFPTRGSYEQYF
NA,TRBV20-1,CSGLPLAGVVEQFF
TRBJ2-7,TRBV6-5,CASRRLADEVF
TRBJ2-1,TRBV18,CASSLGGRHNEQFF
TRBJ1-2,TRBV5-1,CASSFEGYDYGYTF
TRBJ1-2,TRBV27,CASSLLYDRDYGYTF
TRBJ2-1,TRBV7-6,CASSFGEYNEQFF
NA,TRBV6-6,CASSDGTGAYEQYF
TRBJ2-3,TRBV20-1,CSAGGWLGGPDTQYF
TRBJ2-1,TRBV5-1,CASSLPGTNEQFF
TRBJ2-5,TRBV10-3,CAISPSGGETQYF
TRBJ1-5,TRBV5-1,CASSLGPPSNQPQHF
TRBJ2-5,TRBV6-5,CASSYPGKTQYF
TRBJ2-1,TRBV29-1,CSVEATGEQFF
TRBJ2-1,TRBV27,CASAGGNQVYNEQFF
TRBJ1-1,TRBV6-4,CASGPSRKGGNTEAFF
TRBJ2-3,TRBV6-1,CASSEVPSGGRTDTQYF
TRBJ2-3,TRBV20-1,CSARPAGGTDTQYF
TRBJ1-1,TRBV3-1,CASSQVPNTEAFF
TRBJ2-5,TRBV29-1,CSDRGFGRETQYF
TRBJ1-2,TRBV24-1,CATSGWGNYGYTF
TRBJ2-1,TRBV28,CASSLLNRGHEQFF
TRBJ1-3,TRBV3-1,CASSQLSLNTIYF
TRBJ2-3,TRBV9,CASSVRDISDTQYF
TRBJ2-3,TRBV7-3,CASSPQTDSSTDTQYF
TRBJ2-7,TRBV5-1,CASSPDRGPFYEQYF
TRBJ1-2,TRBV14,CASSQGRGGYGYTF
TRBJ2-3,TRBV12-3/TRBV12-4,CASRAPAGARDTQYF
TRBJ2-1,TRBV4-3,CASSWRSSYNEQFF
TRBJ2-5,TRBV5-1,CASSFRGFLGETQYF
TRBJ2-5,TRBV20-1,CSARDSGSSKTQYF
TRBJ2-2,TRBV12-3/TRBV12-4,CASSSRLAGGAGELFF
TRBJ1-4,TRBV5-1,CASSWGGTGGEKLFF